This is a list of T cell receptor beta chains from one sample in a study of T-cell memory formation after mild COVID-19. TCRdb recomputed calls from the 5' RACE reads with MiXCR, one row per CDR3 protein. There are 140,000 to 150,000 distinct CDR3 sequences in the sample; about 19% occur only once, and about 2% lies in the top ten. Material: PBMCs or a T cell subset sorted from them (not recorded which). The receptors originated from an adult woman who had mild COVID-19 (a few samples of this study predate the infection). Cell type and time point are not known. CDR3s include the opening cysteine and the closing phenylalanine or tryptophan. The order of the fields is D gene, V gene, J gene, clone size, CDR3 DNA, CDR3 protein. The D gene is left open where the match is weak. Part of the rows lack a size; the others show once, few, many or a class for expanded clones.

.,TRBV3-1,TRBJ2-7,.,TGTGCCAGCAGCCTCAGGAGCTACGAGCAGTACTTC,CASSLRSYEQYF
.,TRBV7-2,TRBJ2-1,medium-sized,TGTGCCAGCAGCTTAGTTGGCGGAAACGACAATGAGCAGTTCTTC,CASSLVGGNDNEQFF
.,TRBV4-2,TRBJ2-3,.,TGTGCCAGCGCCCAAGACCGGGGGATTGATACGCAGTATTTT,CASAQDRGIDTQYF
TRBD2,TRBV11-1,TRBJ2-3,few,TGTGCCAGCAGCTTAGGGGACTACCCCCCAGATACGCAGTATTTT,CASSLGDYPPDTQYF
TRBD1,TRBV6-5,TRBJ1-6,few,TGTGCCAGCAGTTACTTACCCCCCGGGACAGGGTTTTCACCCCTCCACTTT,CASSYLPPGTGFSPLHF
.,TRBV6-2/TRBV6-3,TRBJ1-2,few,TGTGCCAGCAGTCACCGGCCCAGGGTCAGGACAAACTATGGCTACACCTTC,CASSHRPRVRTNYGYTF
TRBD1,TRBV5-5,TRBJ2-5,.,TGTGCCAGCAGCTCTGCATCTCAGACAGGGTCGGAGACCCAGTACTTC,CASSSASQTGSETQYF
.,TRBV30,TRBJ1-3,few,TGTGCCATTGGGTCCGTGGGCACCATATATTTT,CAIGSVGTIYF
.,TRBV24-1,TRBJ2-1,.,TGTGCCACCAGTGATCCCCGACGGCCTTACAATGAGCAGTTCTTC,CATSDPRRPYNEQFF
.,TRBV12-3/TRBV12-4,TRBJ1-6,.,TGTGCCAGCAGTGTGAGTCGGACGAATTCACCCCTCCACTTT,CASSVSRTNSPLHF
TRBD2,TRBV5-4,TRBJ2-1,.,TGTGCCAGCAGCTTACGGGAGGCTAGGAATGAGCAGTTCTTC,CASSLREARNEQFF
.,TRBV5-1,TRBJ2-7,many,TGTGCCAGCAGCTCCGCCTACGAGCAGTACTTC,CASSSAYEQYF
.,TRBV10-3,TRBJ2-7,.,TGTGCCATCAGTGAGTATGGCTGGCAGTACTTC,CAISEYGWQYF
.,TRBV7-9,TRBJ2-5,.,TGTGCCAGCAGCAAGGGGGAAGAGACCCAGTACTTC,CASSKGEETQYF
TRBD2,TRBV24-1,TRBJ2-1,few,TGTGCCACCGAAAAGACTAGCGGGGGAAACAATGAGCAGTTCTTC,CATEKTSGGNNEQFF
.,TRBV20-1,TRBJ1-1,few,TGCAGTGCTAGGTTTATGGGCACTGAAGCTTTCTTT,CSARFMGTEAFF
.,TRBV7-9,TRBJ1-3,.,TGTGCCAGCAGCCCGAGGGGGGCTGGAAACACCATATATTTT,CASSPRGAGNTIYF
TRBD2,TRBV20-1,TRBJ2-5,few,TGCAGTGCCCCTAAGGGACTAGCGGGAGTGGGGCAAGAGACCCAGTACTTC,CSAPKGLAGVGQETQYF
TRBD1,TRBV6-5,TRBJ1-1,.,TGTGCCAGCAGCCGGGGACAGGGGGCGCGAGCTTTCTTT,CASSRGQGARAFF
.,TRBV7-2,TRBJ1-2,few,TGTGCCAGCAGCTTAGAAGGGGAGAGCTATGGCTACACCTTC,CASSLEGESYGYTF
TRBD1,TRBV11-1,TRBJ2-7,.,TGTGCCAGCAGCAGCCGGGACAGGGGTAGGTACGAGCAGTACTTC,CASSSRDRGRYEQYF
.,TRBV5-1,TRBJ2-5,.,TGCGCCAGCGGGCCAGGAGGGGGGTTAGAGACCCAGTACTTC,CASGPGGGLETQYF
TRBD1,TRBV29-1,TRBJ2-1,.,TGCAGCGTGAGACCTACGGGACAGGGGGCCTACAATGAGCAGTTCTTC,CSVRPTGQGAYNEQFF
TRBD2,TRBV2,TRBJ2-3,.,TGTGCCAGCAGAAGAACGGGGGGAGTGACAGATACGCAGTATTTT,CASRRTGGVTDTQYF
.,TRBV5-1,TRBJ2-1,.,TGCGCCAGCAGCCCCTCCGGGAGCAGATACAATGAGCAGTTCTTC,CASSPSGSRYNEQFF
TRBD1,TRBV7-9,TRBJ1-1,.,TGTGCCAGCAGCTTAGCCCAGGGGGCGTCGAACACTGAAGCTTTCTTT,CASSLAQGASNTEAFF
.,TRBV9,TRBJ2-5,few,TGTGCCAGCAGCGTAGGAGGGGAAGAAGAGACCCAGTACTTC,CASSVGGEEETQYF
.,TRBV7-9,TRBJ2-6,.,TGTGCCAGCAGCTTAGAGGGTGGTGGGGCCAACGTCCTGACTTTC,CASSLEGGGANVLTF